These 23 T cell receptor beta chains share one sample of origin, sequenced in a study of T cells in Graves' hyperthyroidism and ophthalmopathy. From RNA transcripts, TCR beta CDR3 regions were amplified. The HTBI primer set drove a first-round RT-PCR of the TCR CDR3. A single record per CDR3 protein comes from TCRdb applying MiXCR to the multiplex PCR reads. The sample has roughly 350,000 distinct CDR3 sequences, over 11% seen once; the top ten hold approximately 25%. Sequenced: blood. The receptors shown here come from a woman aged 25-40 years with Graves' hyperthyroidism.

This clonotype was seen many times. The chain joins TRBV28 to TRBJ2-7; D is uncertain. The V gene lost 4 bases and the J gene lost 4 bases, with 11 bases spanning the gap. Germline CDR1 MDHEN, CDR2 SYDVKM. The CDR3 runs to 13 residues. The DNA for the CDR3 is TGTGCCAGCAGTTCCGACTTCCCGTACGAGCAGTACTTC. It specifies CASSSDFPYEQYF. The whole variable domain, remainder taken from reference TRBV28 and TRBJ2-7, is DVKVTQSSRYLVKRTGEKVFLECVQDMDHENMFWYRQDPGLGLRLIYFSYDVKMKEKGDIPEGYSVSREKKERFSLILESASTNQTSMYLCASSSDFPYEQYFGPGTRLTVT.

The chain joins TRBV19 to TRBJ2-5; 8 bases are shared with TRBD2. Losses at the gene ends were 9 bases for V and 3 bases for J; bases not matched to a gene: 3. The germline CDR1 and CDR2 sequences are LNHDA and SQIVND (reference sequence). The CDR3 loop spans 12 amino acids. This CDR3 reads CARPGGEETQYF. The CDR3 bases are TGTGCCAGACCGGGGGGGGAAGAGACCCAGTACTTC.

This clonotype was observed a single time. The rearrangement links TRBV19 to TRBJ1-5, with no clear D. Germline V CDR1 and CDR2: LNHDA, SQIVND (reference sequence). Trimming removed 4 bases at V and 11 bases at J, with 9 bases between. CDR3 length: 11 residues. The CDR3 spells CASSTPRAQHF. DNA of the CDR3: TGTGCCAGTAGTACCCCTCGGGCCCAGCATTTT.

The J gene is TRBJ2-5, the V gene TRBV30, with D perhaps matching TRBD1 (5 bases). The germline V gene encodes CDR1 GTSNPN and CDR2 SVGIG (reference sequence). This CDR3 spans 13 amino acids. The V end was cut by 3 bases, the J end by 2 bases, with 10 bases between. CDR3 in amino acids: CAWSRDRQETQYF. The CDR3 nucleotides read TGTGCCTGGAGCCGAGACAGACAAGAGACCCAGTACTTC.

The table lists this clonotype with a few counts. This chain links TRBV4-2 with TRBJ1-2, with 8 bases aligning to TRBD1. The CDR3 covers 14 residues. J lost 8 bases, V lost 0 bases, and 5 bases had no gene match. The V gene's germline CDR1 is LGHNA and CDR2 YNFKEQ. CDR3 nucleotides: TGTGCCAGCAGCCAAGATAGGACAGGGACCGGCTACACCTTC. Its protein is CASSQDRTGTGYTF.

This clonotype was picked up a small number of times. The genes are TRBV4-1 and TRBJ1-2; D might be TRBD1 (6 bases). This CDR3 is built from 15 residues. The V gene's germline CDR1 is MGHRA and CDR2 YSYEKL. V was shortened by 0 bases and J by 1 base, with 9 bases between the two germline ends. The CDR3 nucleotides read TGCGCCAGCAGCCAAGACGGGACATATAACTATGGCTACACCTTC. The encoded protein is CASSQDGTYNYGYTF.

The chain has TRBV28 and TRBJ1-5; TRBD1 matches at 9 bases. Germline-derived CDR1 and CDR2 are MDHEN and SYDVKM. With V trimmed by 3 bases and J by 0 bases, 9 bases remained unmatched. This CDR3 region has 18 residues. The chain's CDR3 is CASSLAAGTGISNQPQHF. The CDR3, as DNA: TGTGCCAGCAGTTTGGCGGCCGGGACAGGGATTAGCAATCAGCCCCAGCATTTT.

This clonotype was found many times. This rearrangement joins TRBV18 to TRBJ2-3, with D perhaps TRBD1 (5 bases). V lost 3 bases and J lost 5, with 9 bases in between. The CDR3 is 13 residues long. The germline V gene has CDR1 KGHSH and CDR2 LQKENI. The CDR3 bases are TGTGCCAGCTCACCGCCCCAGGGAGATACGCAGTATTTT. Translation: CASSPPQGDTQYF. Together with reference TRBV18 and TRBJ2-3, the CDR3 gives the full variable domain: NAGVMQNPRHLVRRRGQEARLRCSPMKGHSHVYWYRQLPEEGLKFMVYLQKENIIDESGMPKERFSAEFPKEGPSILRIQQVVRGDSAAYFCASSPPQGDTQYFGPGTRLTVL.

This clonotype was counted ten times or more. This chain links TRBV20-1 with TRBJ1-1, with 8 bases lining up with TRBD1. The junction had 11 bases not matched to a gene; V was cut back by 0 bases and J by 11 bases. Germline-derived CDR1 and CDR2 are DFQATT and SNEGSKA (reference sequence). The CDR3 is 14 amino acids. CDR3 in DNA: TGCAGTGCTAGAGATCAGGGGGCGGGTACAGAGGCTTTCTTT. Translation: CSARDQGAGTEAFF.

This clonotype was found many times. This sequence joins TRBV13 and TRBJ2-3; 7 bases fit TRBD1. With 4 bases clipped from V and 5 bases from J, the junction kept 6 bases outside the gene matches. CDR3 size: 14 residues. The germline CDR1 and CDR2 sequences are PRHDT and FYEKMQ (reference sequence). The CDR3 loop is CASSSRQGIDTQYF. Written as DNA, the CDR3 is TGTGCCAGCAGCTCGAGACAGGGTATAGATACGCAGTATTTT.

This clonotype has ten or more counts. The chain has TRBV28 and TRBJ2-7, with unresolved D. V was pared by 6 bases and J by 0 bases, with 9 bases between. Germline V CDR1 and CDR2: MDHEN, SYDVKM. The length of the CDR3 is 13 residues. CDR3 sequence reads: CASRGRSSYEQYF. CDR3 sequence (DNA): TGTGCCAGCAGAGGGCGGAGCTCCTACGAGCAGTACTTC.

Of note for this clonotype: This may be a read error, as it is one base from a much larger clone. V gene TRBV7-2 combines with J gene TRBJ2-7; 7 bases fit TRBD1. CDR1 is SGHTA, CDR2 FQGNSA, per germline. The length of the CDR3 is 13 residues. The V and J ends lost 5 bases and 3 bases, in that order; junction bases with no gene match: 4. CDR3 DNA sequence: TGTGCCAGCAGCAAAAGGACAGGCTACGAGCAGTACTTC. It yields the protein CASSKRTGYEQYF. Complete variable domain (other parts from reference TRBV7-2 and TRBJ2-7): GAGVSQSPSNKVTEKGKDVELRCDPISGHTALYWYRQSLGQGLEFLIYFQGNSAPDKSGLPSDRFSAERTGGSVSTLTIQRTQQEDSAVYLCASSKRTGYEQYFGPGTRLTVT.

The gene calls are TRBV6-1 and TRBJ2-1; D is perhaps TRBD2 (5 bases). This CDR3 is 13 amino acids long. The V gene lost 7 bases and the J gene lost 6 bases, with 13 bases spanning the gap. Germline CDR1 and CDR2: MNHNS and SASEGT. CDR3 DNA: TGTGCCAGCACGCTTTCCAGCGGCAATGAGCAGTTCTTC. Its translation: CASTLSSGNEQFF.

The genes are TRBV4-1 and TRBJ2-7, with TRBD1 as a possible D gene (6 bases). Trimming took 3 bases from V and 2 from J, leaving 17 bases between them. The CDR3 covers 16 residues. The germline V gene encodes CDR1 MGHRA and CDR2 YSYEKL. The CDR3 DNA is TGCGCCAGCAGCCAGGAGCATCCAGGGGAACCCTACGAGCAGTACTTC. This gives the protein CASSQEHPGEPYEQYF.

This clonotype has at least ten counts. The genes are TRBV29-1 and TRBJ2-1; D is unresolved. This CDR3 is 15 amino acids long. The germline V and J ends were trimmed by 5 bases and 0 bases, with 14 bases remaining between them. Germline assignment: CDR1 SQVTM and CDR2 ANQGSEA. Here the CDR3 DNA reads TGCAGCGTTAACGGACCCGAGTTCTCCTACAATGAGCAGTTCTTC. Translating it yields CSVNGPEFSYNEQFF.

The V call is TRBV4-3, the J call TRBJ2-5; 8 bases line up with TRBD1. Germline V lookup: CDR1 LGHNA, CDR2 YSLEER. CDR3 length equals 16 residues. Unmatched junction bases numbered 7, after V lost 1 base and J lost 3 bases. The CDR3 spells CASSQGQTGVEETQYF. Here the CDR3 DNA reads TGCGCCAGCAGCCAAGGGCAGACAGGGGTGGAAGAGACCCAGTACTTC.

This chain uses TRBV6-5 with TRBJ2-7, with TRBD2 matching 8 bases. Trimming took 2 bases from V and 5 from J; bases not matched to a gene: 11. CDR1 MNHEY and CDR2 SVGAGI come from the germline V gene. The CDR3 is 16 residues long. The DNA for the CDR3 is TGTGCCAGCAGTTACCCCCCAGGGACTAGTTTCCACGAGCAGTACTTC. It translates to CASSYPPGTSFHEQYF.

In this sample, this clonotype turned up many times. The V call is TRBV29-1, the J call TRBJ2-7; a possible D gene is TRBD2 (5 bases). The CDR3 runs 12 residues. Germline-derived CDR1 and CDR2 are SQVTM and ANQGSEA. V gave up 7 bases and J gave up 5 bases, with 15 bases separating them. The CDR3 DNA follows: TGCAGCGGGCTAAGCGGTGGGGACGAGCAGTACTTC. It encodes CSGLSGGDEQYF.

This clonotype was detected ten times or more. V is TRBV30 and J is TRBJ2-5, with TRBD2 identical over 10 bases. CDR1 and CDR2 (germline): GTSNPN, SVGIG (reference sequence). Trimming removed 0 bases from V and 4 bases from J; junction bases left unmatched: 5. The CDR3 extends over 15 amino acids. This CDR3 reads CAWSVGVAGGETQYF. In DNA form, the CDR3 reads TGTGCCTGGAGTGTAGGAGTAGCGGGAGGAGAGACCCAGTACTTC.

There are a few counts of this clonotype. The CDR3 coding sequence is TGTGCCAGCAGTGCCTGGGAGAGCACAGATACGCAGTATTTT. Translation gives CASSAWESTDTQYF. The chain carries TRBV12-3 or TRBV12-4 and TRBJ2-3; D possibly corresponds to TRBD2 (5 bases). V lost 5 bases, J lost 0 bases, and 9 bases lay in between. The CDR3 runs 14 residues.

The sample holds a few counts of this clonotype. This sequence joins TRBV28 and TRBJ2-7; 7 nucleotides match TRBD1. V gave up 6 bases and J gave up 2 bases; unmatched junction bases: 7. Germline loops: CDR1 MDHEN, CDR2 SYDVKM. CDR3 length: 14 residues. The CDR3 loop reads CASRKRGQPYEQYF. The CDR3 region has the DNA TGTGCCAGCAGAAAGAGGGGGCAGCCCTACGAGCAGTACTTC.

This clonotype was seen ten or more times. The chain employs TRBV2 and TRBJ2-2, with TRBD1 identical over 8 bases. The CDR3 is made up of 17 amino acids. Germline loops: CDR1 SNHLY, CDR2 FYNNEI. The junction had 10 bases not matched to a gene; V was cut back by 4 bases and J by 3 bases. The CDR3 here is CASSGSPSRGHTGELFF. CDR3 in DNA: TGTGCCAGCAGTGGCAGCCCCTCCAGGGGGCACACCGGGGAGCTGTTTTTT.

Notes on this clonotype: It may be a read error: a sequence one base away is much more abundant. The rearrangement joins TRBV30 to TRBJ2-1; D call uncertain. Per the germline V gene, CDR1 is GTSNPN and CDR2 is SVGIG (reference sequence). The CDR3 runs 11 residues. With 2 bases removed from V and 5 bases from J, the gap between germline ends came to 4 bases. The CDR3 DNA reads as TGTGCCTGGAGTCTTAACAATGAGCAGTTCTTC. Translated: CAWSLNNEQFF. The full variable domain, with the rest looked up from reference TRBV30 and TRBJ2-1, is SQTIHQWPATLVQPVGSPLSLECTVEGTSNPNLYWYRQAAGRGLQLLFYSVGIGQISSEVPQNLSASRPQDRQFILSSKKLLLSDSGFYLCAWSLNNEQFFGPGTRLTVL.